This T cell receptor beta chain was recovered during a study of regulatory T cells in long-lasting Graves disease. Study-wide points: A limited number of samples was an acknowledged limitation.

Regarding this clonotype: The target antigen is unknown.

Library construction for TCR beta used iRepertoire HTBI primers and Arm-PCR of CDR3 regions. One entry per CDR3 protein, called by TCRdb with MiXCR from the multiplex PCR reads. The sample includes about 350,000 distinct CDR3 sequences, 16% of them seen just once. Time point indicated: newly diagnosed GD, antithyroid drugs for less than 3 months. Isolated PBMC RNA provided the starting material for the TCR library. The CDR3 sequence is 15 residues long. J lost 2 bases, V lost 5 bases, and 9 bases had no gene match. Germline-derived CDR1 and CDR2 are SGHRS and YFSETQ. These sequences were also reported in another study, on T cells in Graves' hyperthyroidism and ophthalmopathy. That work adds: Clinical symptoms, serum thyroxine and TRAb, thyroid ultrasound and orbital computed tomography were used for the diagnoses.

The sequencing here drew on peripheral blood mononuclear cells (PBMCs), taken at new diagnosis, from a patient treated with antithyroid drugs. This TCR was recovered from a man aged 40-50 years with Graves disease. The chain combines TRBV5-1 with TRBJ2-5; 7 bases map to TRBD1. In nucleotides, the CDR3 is TGCGCCAGCAGTATAGACAGGGTCGGACAAGAGACCCAGTACTTC. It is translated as CASSIDRVGQETQYF.